This T cell receptor beta chain was sequenced for a study of Ad26.COV2.S vaccination and SARS-CoV-2 variants (dated by TCRdb to the early 2020s). For the study in its entirety: Donors in the vaccine arm were drawn from COV1001, a multicentre, randomized, double-blind, placebo-controlled phase I-IIa trial testing Ad26.COV2.S in healthy adults. Ad26.COV2.S was administered intramuscularly at 5 x 10^10 or 1 x 10^11 viral particles, either as a single shot or as two shots given 56 days apart. The specificity and breadth of SARS-CoV-2-reactive T cell receptors after Ad26.COV2.S vaccination were assessed by TCRbeta repertoire sequencing. The TCR-sequenced set comprised about 32 samples: some 20 Ad26.COV2.S vaccine recipients, 5 placebo recipients and 8 SARS-CoV-2 convalescent individuals. Trial participants were randomized into five groups of five: low-dose or high-dose Ad26.COV2.S given once or twice, or placebo on both occasions. Blinding of investigators to trial group allocation was maintained during experiments and outcome assessment. Study-level results and caveats: Ad26.COV2.S recipients had higher spike-specific TCR breadth than placebo recipients (P = 0.0014). The authors noted that total T cell responses may have been underestimated by the TCR breadth and depth analyses. After vaccination, substantial breadth of spike-specific CD8+ and CD4+ T cell responses was reported. Vaccine and placebo recipients had comparable non-spike TCR breadth, which fits with the vaccine containing only spike. Comparing responses between vaccine doses or regimens was not something the study was powered to do.

Its CDR3 holds 11 amino acids, cysteine through phenylalanine. Just the 33-base CDR3 DNA is kept, in frame starting at base 1. The germline V gene encodes CDR1 GTSNPN and CDR2 SVGIG (reference sequence). V loses 3 bases of germline sequence and J loses 4 bases, and the interval between the two ends is 6 bases. In regard to this clone: Its antigen is unknown. The record has no base qualities; no much larger clone is one base away.

This sample's treatment or condition label indicates: around 19 received Ad26.COV2.S at low or high dose, single or two shots; 5 received placebo; per-sample allocation not given. For vaccine and placebo recipients, the sequenced repertoires came from samples collected on day 63 after the first injection. In Cohort 1b, roughly 25 adults aged 18-55 years were enrolled at a single site in Boston, USA, between 29 July and 7 August 2020. Ad26.COV2.S was a replication-incompetent adenovirus type 26 vector that expressed a prefusion-stabilized SARS-CoV-2 spike protein derived from the original Wuhan strain. The immunoSEQ Assay was used to sequence TCRbeta CDR3 regions. After extraction, genomic DNA underwent amplification by bias-controlled multiplex PCR, followed by high-throughput sequencing. On the study's bioinformatics: To quantify the absolute abundance of each unique TCRbeta CDR3 region, sequences were collapsed and filtered. T cell fraction was estimated by normalizing TCRbeta template counts to usable DNA, with usable DNA measured through amplification of reference genes found in all nucleated cells. Repertoire TCRs were annotated as SARS-CoV-2-specific when V gene, CDR3 amino acid sequence and J gene were exactly matched to a known reactive TCR set. The reference SARS-CoV-2 TCR set came from MIRA and was filtered for enrichment in COVID-19-positive ImmuneCODE repertoires, removing public or cross-reactive TCRs. Using the MIRA antigens, annotated TCRs were further analysed by specific ORF or by position within an ORF. Breadth was defined as annotated unique rearrangements over total unique productive rearrangements; depth was the summed frequency of those rearrangements. Group comparisons of TCR breadth used two-sided Wilcoxon rank-sum tests. As stored in TCRdb, this immuneACCESS dataset retains in-frame rearrangements with V and J assigned. A fraction of the clones does not appear; measured against another copy, unresolved V genes explain less than half of the discrepancy, and the remainder lacks a known reason. V and J calls and clone size are as listed in that table; D and trimming were resolved from the DNA. The table for this sample lists roughly 500,000 clones; approximately 90% of them were counted only once. Around 13% of the sample belongs to the ten largest clones.

The receptor comes from a person aged 18-60 years who received the Ad26.COV2.S COVID-19 vaccine or a placebo. This sample comprised peripheral blood, obtained in a trial of Ad26.COV2.S vaccine versus placebo. This chain is built from TRBV30 and TRBJ1-2, with no D gene named confidently. The CDR3 sequence is CAWSLPYGYTF. In nucleotides, the sequence is TGTGCCTGGAGCCTACCCTATGGCTACACCTTC.